The source of this TCR beta chain is a study of T cell changes during pregnancy in multiple sclerosis. CDR3 length: 12 amino acids. The V and J ends lost 6 bases and 1 base respectively, with 7 bases between them. CDR1 is ENHRY and CDR2 is SYGVKD in the germline V gene. TCRdb's copy holds only in-frame clones and misses some; the assay was immunoSEQ multiplex PCR. The sample lists roughly 38,000 clones; 90% to 95% were seen once. A single count supports this clone. This rearrangement joins TRBV10-3 to TRBJ2-7; D not resolved. This TCR derives from a female donor with multiple sclerosis, enrolled in a pregnancy study. Source: CD4+ T cells from peripheral blood mononuclear cells, taken in the third trimester of pregnancy. The CDR3 nucleotides are TGTGCCATCAGGACGGAGTCCTACGAGCAGTACTTC. Translating it yields CAIRTESYEQYF.